What follows is one TCR beta chain and its context. The antigen is undetermined. These data are taken from a study of beta chain features in type 1 diabetes. Findings of the study overall: In type 1 diabetes patients, VDJ junctions had fewer insertions; deletions at these junctions were more frequent. People with Type 1 diabetes carried modestly yet significantly shorter TCRB CDR3s in all four CD4+ subsets. Researchers reported that naive, central memory and Treg TCRB repertoires appeared more similar in patients than in healthy donors.

The whole isolated RNA underwent reverse transcription, so sequencing captured expressed TCRB transcripts. The method was immunoSEQ multiplex PCR; TCRdb's version includes in-frame clones alone and lacks a portion of them. This sample has nearly 700,000 clones, with roughly 12% found just once. Material: naive CD4+ T cells from blood. The TCR originated in a man between 18 and 29 years old with type 1 diabetes.

The CDR3 sequence is CASSQSKGSGNTIYF. Written as DNA, the CDR3 is TGCGCCAGCAGTCAATCGAAGGGCTCTGGAAACACCATATATTTT. The V and J genes are TRBV23-1 and TRBJ1-3; D remains unclear. TRBV23-1 is an ORF, and what it does is uncertain. The V gene lost 0 bases and the J gene lost 0 bases, with 6 bases spanning the gap. The CDR3 runs to 15 residues.